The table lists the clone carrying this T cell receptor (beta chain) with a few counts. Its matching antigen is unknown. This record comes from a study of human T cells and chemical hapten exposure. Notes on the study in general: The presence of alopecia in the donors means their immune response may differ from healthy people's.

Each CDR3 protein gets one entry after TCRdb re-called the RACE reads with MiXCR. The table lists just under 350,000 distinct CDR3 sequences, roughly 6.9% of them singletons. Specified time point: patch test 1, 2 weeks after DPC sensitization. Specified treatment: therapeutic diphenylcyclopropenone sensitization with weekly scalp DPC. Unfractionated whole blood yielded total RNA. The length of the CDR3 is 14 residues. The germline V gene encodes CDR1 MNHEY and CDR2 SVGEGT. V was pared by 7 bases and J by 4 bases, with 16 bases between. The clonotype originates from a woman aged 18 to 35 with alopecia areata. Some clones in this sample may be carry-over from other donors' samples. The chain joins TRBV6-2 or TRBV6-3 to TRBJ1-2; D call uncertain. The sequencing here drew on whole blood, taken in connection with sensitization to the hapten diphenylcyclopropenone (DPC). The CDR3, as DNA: TGTGCCAGCACGAGGCAGGTTTATACCTATGGCTACACCTTC. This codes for CASTRQVYTYGYTF.